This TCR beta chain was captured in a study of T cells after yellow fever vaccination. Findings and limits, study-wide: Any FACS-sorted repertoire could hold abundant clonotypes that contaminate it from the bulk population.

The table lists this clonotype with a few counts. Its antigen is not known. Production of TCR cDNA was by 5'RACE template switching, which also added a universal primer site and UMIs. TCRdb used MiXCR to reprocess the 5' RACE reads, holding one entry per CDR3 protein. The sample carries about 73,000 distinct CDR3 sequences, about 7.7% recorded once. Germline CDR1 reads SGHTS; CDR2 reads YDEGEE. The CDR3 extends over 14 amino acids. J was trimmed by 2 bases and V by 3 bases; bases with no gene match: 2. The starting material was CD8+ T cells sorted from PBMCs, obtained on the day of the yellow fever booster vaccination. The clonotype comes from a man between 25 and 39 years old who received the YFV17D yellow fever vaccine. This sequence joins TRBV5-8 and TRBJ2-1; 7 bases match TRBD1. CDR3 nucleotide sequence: TGTGCCAGCAGCTCGACAGGGACCTACAATGAGCAGTTCTTC. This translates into CASSSTGTYNEQFF.